The TCR beta chain under discussion was sequenced for a study of blood T cell repertoires in COVID-19. Across the study: Material from acute and convalescent COVID-19 was sourced from the United States, Italy and Spain. T cells, B-cell-depleted T cells, or PBMCs provided the cDNA or gDNA that served as material.

Original analysis: Scientists estimated how many nucleated cells there were by amplifying reference gene primers. Sequenced by immunoSEQ multiplex PCR; TCRdb stores in-frame clones only, minus some. From that table come the V and J calls and clone size; the DNA was used to work out D and trimming. Of some 150,000 clones listed, 84% are singletons. Germline V gene lookup returns CDR1 MNHEY and CDR2 SMNVEV (reference sequence). This CDR3 comprises 19 residues. Losses at the gene ends were 0 bases for V and 7 bases for J; bases not matched to a gene: 15. The sequence came from a human donor in a cohort sampled during active COVID-19. The chain is built from TRBV27 and TRBJ1-6, with TRBD1 matching over 7 bases. The specimen was peripheral blood. CDR3 coding DNA: TGTGCCAGCAGTTTATCAGGGGGCGCTTTCGGTTCGAGAAATTCACCCCTCCACTTT. Protein product: CASSLSGGAFGSRNSPLHF.